The following is a TCR beta chain sequence with its context. This clonotype has only a few counts. Its recognized antigen is unknown. No base-level quality is on record; no much larger clone is a single base apart. Sequencing was performed on an Illumina NovaSeq 6000. TCRalpha and TCRbeta cDNA libraries were built by 5'RACE with constant-segment primers, adding sample barcodes and unique molecular identifiers. RNA was extracted from every sample with Trizol reagent. Amplification of the libraries took two PCR steps, and the second step added a second sample barcode plus Illumina TruSeq adapters. Sequencing of libraries was performed on an Illumina NovaSeq with 2 x 150 bp paired-end reads. Turning to the authors' computational methods: Demultiplexing of reads and collapsing into UMI-guided consensus sequences were performed with migec v1.2.7. Using mixcr v2.1.11, the UMI consensuses were aligned to TRA and TRB V and J templates and assembled into clonotypes. Clonotypes were classified as expanded or contracted when called significant by both edgeR and NoisET, with noise models trained on biological replicates. For edgeR calls, the thresholds were a false discovery rate-adjusted p below 0.01 and a log2 fold-change of 1. As an exploratory analysis of dynamics, max-normalized trajectories of the 1000 most abundant clonotypes were examined with PCA combined with hierarchical clustering. Separately sequenced CD4+ and CD8+ repertoires were used to assign the CD4 or CD8 phenotype of responding clones. Using fastp at Q25 and MiXCR, TCRdb reprocessed the public reads and kept productive beta chains. One record per CDR3 amino acid sequence lists the most common genes and DNA. These V and J calls are TCRdb output, not the study's own analysis. The sample yields about 450,000 distinct CDR3 sequences; about 22% were counted once. The ten largest clones capture approximately 14% of the sample.

From V the trimming removes 6 bases and from J it removes 6 bases, while the gene matches leave 1 base of the junction unaccounted for. From a lookup of the germline V gene, CDR1 and CDR2 are KGHDR and SFDVKD. There are 13 amino acids in the CDR3, from cysteine to phenylalanine inclusive. Kept here is only the CDR3 DNA, which spans 39 bases and is read in frame from base 1. This sample was taken from a study of T-cell memory formation after mild COVID-19 (dated by TCRdb to the early 2020s). Background for the entire study: TCR sequence clusters from the two donors were largely donor specific. T-cell clones expanding and contracting after mild COVID-19 in two donors were tracked by longitudinal TCRalpha and TCRbeta repertoire sequencing. Two young, previously healthy adult volunteers made up the cohort, one male and one female. Broad study findings and their caveats: Clones that contracted from day 15 to 85 showed balanced CD4/CD8 phenotypes, whereas a second wave of clones that expanded from day 15 to 37 leaned towards CD4+. The detection of some responding clones in pre-infection memory suggests that pre-existing cross-reactive memory T cells joined the SARS-CoV-2 response. Only a couple of mild cases were covered by the study, and larger cohorts that include severe cases with pre-infection samples were considered necessary. SARS-CoV-2 specificity of the second-wave clones peaking on day 37 was not confirmed. Contracting CD4+ clones were found mainly in CM and EM memory subsets, while CD8+ clones were enriched in EMRA.

PBMCs were isolated by Ficoll-Paque density gradient centrifugation. The sequenced sample was PBMCs or a T cell subset sorted from them (not recorded which). The origin of this receptor is an adult woman who had mild COVID-19 (a few samples of this study predate the infection). The sample titles of this study are shuffled in the database, so cell type and time point are left out; the donor was told from shared clones. The sequence joins TRBV24-1 to TRBJ2-7, and TRBD2 aligns with 13 junction nucleotides. The DNA sequence is as follows: TGTGCCACCAGTCGGACTAGCGGGAGCGAGCAGTACTTC. Translated, it gives CATSRTSGSEQYF.